The TCR beta chain under discussion was sequenced for a study of siplizumab effects on memory and regulatory T cells. Clones were sequenced by immunoSEQ multiplex PCR, and TCRdb holds only the in-frame ones, with some missing. The table has some 73,000 clones, around 93% seen once. The CDR3 has 14 residues. The V segment lost 3 bases and the J segment 3 bases; nucleotides outside the gene matches: 6. In germline, CDR1 is SGDLS, CDR2 YYNGEE. The chain has TRBV9 and TRBJ2-7; 7 bases are shared with TRBD1. Sequencing used CD8+ T cells sorted from blood. The source of this sequence is a human donor in good health. Here the CDR3 reads CASSAGTEHYEQYF. The CDR3 coding sequence is TGTGCCAGCAGCGCCGGGACAGAACACTACGAGCAGTACTTC.